This T cell receptor (beta chain) was recorded in a study of T cell responses to AZD1222 COVID-19 vaccine (dated by TCRdb to the early 2020s). Study-level background: AZD1222 recipients given second doses at about 4 weeks or at about 12 weeks were pooled, since spike-specific TCR depth and breadth were not found to differ between the two schedules. A total of more than 230 trial participants underwent TCR sequencing, of whom some 210 received two doses of AZD1222 and approximately 25 received two doses of the MenACWY control vaccine. Trial participants were enrolled by age into subgroups of 18-55, 56-69 and 70-plus years, and 148, 28 and 57 TCR-sequenced participants, respectively, were included in these subgroups.

The CDR3 regions of human TCRbeta chains were analyzed by immunosequencing. In the paper's pipeline: Repertoire TCRs were matched against a reference library of SARS-CoV-2-specific TCRs generated with the MIRA antigen-specificity platform. Breadth was defined as the fraction of unique TCRs that were SARS-CoV-2-associated, and depth was defined as the fraction of total T cells that were SARS-CoV-2-associated. Using the MIRA data, every spike-specific TCR was mapped to the spike region that the TCR reacted to and assigned to either a CD4 or a CD8 class. Log10-transformed breadth and depth values were compared by one-way ANOVA with Sidak's multiple comparisons tests. Held by TCRdb, this immuneACCESS table contains in-frame sequences only and omits some clones. Under half of the omission traces to an unresolved V gene where checked; the cause of the rest is unknown. V and J calls and clone size are those listed in that table; D and trimming were worked out from the DNA. The sample has over 100,000 clones on record, around 90% of them singletons. 7.5% of the sample is held by the ten biggest clonotypes.

In regard to this clone: What antigen it recognizes has not been identified. Base qualities are not at hand, and no much larger clone is one base apart.

The sample's time point label is to be understood as: baseline before first vaccination. Vaccinee samples were obtained from the UK trials COV001 and COV002, which included a single-blind randomized controlled phase 2/3 trial of AZD1222 (ChAdOx1 nCoV-19) in healthy adults. For TCRbeta chain sequencing, PBMC samples were collected from trial participants at day 0 and at day 28 after the second dose. Trimming costs V 4 bases and J 2 bases, and their ends lie 12 bases apart. The germline V gene encodes CDR1 GTSNPN and CDR2 SVGIG (reference sequence). The CDR3 covers 13 residues, taking in both the cysteine and the phenylalanine. Only CDR3 DNA is held: 39 bases, read in frame from base 1. Beyond this particular receptor, the publication reports: Conclusions about previously exposed vaccinees are limited, since just six or seven AZD1222 recipients were seropositive for SARS-CoV-2 at baseline. Because no day 14 peak-response samples were available, the repertoires could be characterized only after the peak T cell response. The 56-69-year group was small, and its depth increase did not reach significance, likely because of low power. Vaccine-associated CD4 TCRs spanned the whole spike protein, with dominant responses in regions 160-218 and 743-854. Participants were mostly white British, with more females than males. The authors suggested clonal diversity may have been underestimated. After two AZD1222 doses, both the breadth and the depth of spike-specific TCRs were significantly higher than at day 0 and than in MenACWY recipients. Reportedly, almost half of the unique spike-specific TCRs recognized epitopes lying outside the regions that are mutated in the B.1.351 and B.1.1.7 variants.

Sequencing used peripheral blood, obtained on day 0 of AZD1222 vaccination. The origin of this receptor is an adult in good health. The rearranged chain carries TRBV30 and TRBJ2-7; TRBD1 is perhaps the D gene, given 6 matching bases. The DNA reads as follows: TGTGCCTGGACAGGTGGACAGACCTACGAGCAGTACTTC. It codes for CAWTGGQTYEQYF. Full variable domain (CDR3 extended with the reference TRBV30 and TRBJ2-7 proteins): SQTIHQWPATLVQPVGSPLSLECTVEGTSNPNLYWYRQAAGRGLQLLFYSVGIGQISSEVPQNLSASRPQDRQFILSSKKLLLSDSGFYLCAWTGGQTYEQYFGPGTRLTVT.